This TCR beta chain was obtained from a study of cytomegalovirus exposure and HLA in healthy donors (dated by TCRdb to the late 2010s). Regarding the complete study: An earlier analysis of several hundred of the donors reported 250 to 300 Gb of sequence data and more than 90 million unique TCR beta sequences from some 180 million T cells. About 300 gigabases of sequencing data and tens of millions of unique TCR sequences were included in an early release covering 500 to 750 HLA-typed donors. The genetic ancestry cluster associated with self-reported Caucasian donors included 70% to 85% of the roughly 410 genotyped donors. The aim of the study was to test whether cataloging public T cell receptors could identify signatures of past pathogen exposure. The study profiled the T cell repertoires of hundreds of subjects by immunosequencing and related them to cytomegalovirus serostatus. A separate validation cohort of 100 to 150 different subjects was used in addition to the approximately 700-subject first cohort. To predict cytomegalovirus infection status, the study combined high-throughput TCR immunosequencing, statistical association of individual TCRs with disease status, and machine learning. In a later analysis, previously published TCR beta repertoires from several hundred donors were re-analyzed and high-resolution HLA genotyping was added so that TCR occurrence patterns could be studied. The later analysis used no new phenotypic data to find candidate immune exposures, relying instead on TCR beta sequences and their occurrence across donors. An earlier analysis of nearly 600 of the donors applied high-throughput TCR beta sequencing to assess whether each TCR beta V gene segment acted as functional or pseudogenic. Donor age, sex, ethnicity and CMV serostatus were compiled alongside the repertoire data. Genome-wide SNP genotypes for about 65% of the 666 donors were used in a later genetic analysis, which treated that subset as a discovery cohort. Every discovery cohort repertoire had been produced on one sequencing platform. Both class I and class II loci were covered by HLA typing, at four-digit resolution. The number of donors typed differed by locus, with about 620-630 for A, B, C, DRB1 and DQB1, over 500 for DQA1, over 600 for DPA1, and some 470 for DPB1. Four to six DR-DQ haplotypes were handled as single units for association and clustering, since linkage in the cohort was strong. On average, roughly 250,000 unique TCR beta nucleotide sequences were sequenced per donor among a few hundred genotyped donors of the cohort, with around 19% of those sequences being non-productive.

Points the paper makes about the study in general: A later genetic analysis associated a missense DCLRE1C variant with V-gene and J-gene trimming of TCR beta chains, and an independent cohort replicated the association. Only TCR beta chains were sequenced in this cohort, and the absence of alpha or paired-chain data limited detectable features. In a later analysis, around 17,000 TCR beta sequences were associated with specific HLA alleles at a false discovery rate of 0.05. A group of highly shared sequence variants was considered likely to be a technical artifact of the sequencing pipeline. Immune exposure information for the cohort was limited to CMV serostatus. HLA typing was unavailable for some donors at each locus, so association tests used only the typed subset. In a later analysis, HLA-associated TCR beta chains were found to be more clonally expanded and to have lower generation probabilities than equally common non-associated chains. According to a later genetic analysis, donors in an Asian-associated ancestry cluster had fewer N-insertions in productive TCRs than the roughly 670-donor mean. Linkage disequilibrium might explain the correlated functional status among segregating V segments, but an unknown experimental factor could not be ruled out. A later analysis reported that several top co-occurrence clusters appeared linked to parvovirus B19, influenza, CMV and Epstein-Barr virus. The classifier was reported to diagnose cytomegalovirus status with high specificity and sensitivity in both the original cohort and the validation cohort. A further reported finding was that TCR beta sequences accurately predicted the HLA-A and HLA-B alleles for most subjects in the first cohort. According to the authors, the approach could potentially be generalized to other disease states and immunological phenotypes. Assigning TCR associations to individual alleles was difficult when HLA alleles, especially DR and DQ, strongly co-occurred. Most CMV-associated TCR beta chains appeared to be HLA-restricted in a later analysis, and the HLA associations seemed to be driven largely by CMV exposure. Across donors, most TCR sequences were observed very rarely, whereas some public TCRs were present in many individuals. In vitro tests confirmed that a few of the cytomegalovirus-associated TCR beta chains recognize cytomegalovirus antigens. An earlier analysis of 450 to 750 of the donors showed that most TCR beta V segments appeared in productive rearrangements either about 87% or about 30% of the time, which broadly matched IMGT annotations. The 87-base-pair reads could not distinguish some IMGT-functional V segments, including TRBV6-2 and TRBV6-3, so those segments were excluded. Presence/absence analyses assumed roughly uniform sequencing depth across donors, an assumption that may not hold. According to a later analysis, TCR association rates differed among HLA loci, with DRB1 alleles showing the most associated TCRs and HLA-C alleles showing the fewest. The study gave a list of some 150 TCR beta chains associated with cytomegalovirus. Because counts were too low, about 18 rarely observed V segments, including chromosome 9 orphons, were excluded from the earlier analysis of around 590 of the donors.

The library came from the immunoSEQ multiplex PCR assay. For the multiplex PCR, a mixture combining 60 forward primers for TCR Vbeta segments and 13 reverse primers for TCR Jbeta segments was used. The CDR3 region of rearranged TCR beta genes was amplified from genomic DNA by a multiplex PCR assay. The Illumina HiSeq System was used to sequence the amplified TCR beta libraries as 87-base-pair reads. As for how the authors treated the data: A later analysis tallied 75 million to 95 million unique TCR beta chains across the 600 to 700 repertoires, and 10 million to 11 million of those chains were shared by two or more donors. Raw reads were error-corrected and collapsed into unique sequences with a nearest-neighbor algorithm that merged closely related sequences to remove PCR and sequencing errors. CDR3 sequences were aligned to IMGT reference sequences to assign V, D and J gene segments. For a sequence to be retained, a match of at least six nucleotides to both a V gene segment and a J gene segment was required. Rearrangements were classified as productive when the CDR3 lacked stop codons and remained in frame with V and J, and all other rearrangements were classified as non-productive. CDR3 was defined according to IMGT convention as the region running from the second conserved V-encoded cysteine to the conserved J-encoded phenylalanine. The earlier analysis of 500 to 600 of the donors excluded sequences that lacked an unambiguous match to a single V gene segment. An earlier analysis of 500 to 600 of the donors classified V segments as functional when productive rearrangements were above 56.7% and as segregating when the standard deviation between donors was above 5%. A statistical classification framework was built to diagnose cytomegalovirus status from the catalog of TCR beta chain sequences. In a later analysis, TCR nucleotide sequences were compared against IMGT/GENE-DB human TR gene sequences so that V and J genes could be assigned. A later analysis assigned CDR3 sequences and most-parsimonious VDJ recombination scenarios with the TCRdist pipeline. In a later analysis, each TCR beta chain was defined by its CDR3 amino acid sequence together with its V-gene family, and reads without a unique V-gene family were excluded. A later analysis removed nearly 600 highly shared, low-generation-probability nucleotide sequences to deal with suspected cross-contamination and a sequencing artifact. In a later analysis, a clonal expansion index for each public chain was calculated from normalized within-repertoire ranks of inferred template counts. A later analysis computed generation probabilities with a VDJ recombination model fitted to out-of-frame rearrangements, and checked the results against IGoR. A later analysis scored TCR-TCR, TCR-HLA and TCR-CMV co-occurrence with hypergeometric tests, applying a repertoire-size bias correction to TCR pairs. To estimate false discovery rates, a later analysis permuted the HLA or CMV assignments 20 times. A later analysis grouped co-occurring TCRs with DBSCAN, adding TCRdist sequence similarity when clustering within HLA-allele-positive subsets. Repertoires with fewer than 30,000 or more than 120,000 public chains, plus five repertoires with anomalous nucleotide sharing, were excluded from co-occurrence clustering. The source is immuneACCESS, and TCRdb retained only in-frame sequences with V and J called. Part of the clones is not carried over; for the studies checked, unresolved V genes explain less than half of this, and the remainder is unexplained. That table furnishes V, J and clone size, whereas the DNA furnished D and trimming. The sample table contains 150,000 to 200,000 clones; only one count was recorded for around 77% of them. Approximately 2% of the sample goes to the ten largest clones.

The CDR3 starts with the cysteine, ends with the phenylalanine, and has 16 residues. The sequence is cut down to CDR3 DNA, 48 bases in frame from base 1. V gives up 2 bases and J gives up 0 bases, and the segment between their germline ends measures 14 bases. Reading the germline V gene gives CDR1 SGHVS and CDR2 FNYEAQ. The cohort comprised fewer than 750 healthy bone marrow donors. All cohort members were sampled while nominally healthy, although unrecorded immune exposures were likely present. The donor tested CMV seronegative and was one of the 352 seronegative cohort members. A peripheral blood sample was provided by each donor, and peripheral blood mononuclear cells were used for TCR beta sequencing. Genomic DNA was extracted from the blood cell samples with the Qiagen DNeasy Blood Extraction Kit. This clone was detected only a few times. It has no known antigen specificity. No much larger clone is present one base from it, and per-base qualities are unavailable.

The V and J genes are TRBV7-6 and TRBJ2-7, with a tentative D gene TRBD1 over 6 matching bases. This sequence was found in a woman aged 25 to 39 in good health and CMV-seronegative. Sequencing was done on a sample of PBMCs. The CDR3 here reads CASSLLPDSISYEQYF. DNA sequence: TGTGCCAGCAGCTTACTCCCGGACAGCATCTCCTACGAGCAGTACTTC.